The clone carrying this T cell receptor beta chain was picked up many times. The antigen is not known. This sample stems from a study of beta chain features in type 1 diabetes. Study summary: On cell yields, gender and age, patients and healthy donors were similar. Findings and caveats of the study: PCR, the amplification step, might favor shorter templates, equally in patients and controls. Patients with Type 1 diabetes showed moderately but significantly shorter TCRB CDR3s in all four CD4+ subsets. In comparison with healthy donors, patients had naive, central memory and Treg TCRB repertoires that appeared more similar.

Sequencing targeted expressed TCRB transcripts, as all isolated RNA had been reverse transcribed. Measured with immunoSEQ multiplex PCR; TCRdb has only the in-frame clones, and not every one. The sample has hundreds of thousands of clones, less than 15% seen once; the top ten hold around 0.026%. Per the germline V gene, CDR1 is LGHNA and CDR2 is YSLEER. V shed 0 bases and J shed 3 bases, with 14 bases lying between them. The length of the CDR3 is 17 residues. The sequenced sample consisted of naive CD4+ T cells from blood. This sequence was found in a woman between 40 and 55 years old in good health. V is TRBV4-3 and J is TRBJ2-2; perhaps TRBD2 as D (5 bases). The CDR3 sequence is CASSQEGEAGHTGELFF. In DNA form, the CDR3 reads TGCGCCAGCAGCCAAGAAGGCGAGGCGGGTCACACCGGGGAGCTGTTTTTT.